Sequencing of this T cell receptor beta chain was carried out in a study of CD8 T cells in Susac syndrome (dated by TCRdb to between 2018 and 2020). Context from the whole study: Repertoire sequencing was used to test whether CD8+ T cell activation and differentiation in Susac syndrome was antigen driven. Study-wide conclusions, independent of this receptor: The number of individuals in the TCR sequencing and HLA analysis was recognized as being relatively small.

Via the germline V gene (reference sequence), CDR1 is SGHNT and CDR2 YYREEE. Unmatched junction bases come to 4, with V trimmed by 4 bases and J by 3 bases. Counted from cysteine to phenylalanine, this CDR3 has 13 amino acids. Only CDR3 DNA remains: 39 bases, in frame from the first base. Peripheral blood CD8+ and CD4+ T cells from healthy donors, Susac syndrome patients and multiple sclerosis patients were profiled using high-throughput TCR beta sequencing. Healthy donors were included as age- and sex-matched controls. Bulk CD8+ and CD4+ T cells were purified by magnetic negative isolation, whereas CD8+ TEMRA cells were enriched by FACS. Blood was collected in EDTA tubes and processed within 24 hours, with PBMCs isolated through density gradient centrifugation. PBMCs intended for TCR sequencing were cryopreserved in liquid nitrogen and thawed later in a water bath at 37 degrees C. Purity of sorted or isolated CD4+, CD8+ and CD8+ TEMRA cells was at least 90%.

To note about this clonotype: What antigen it recognizes has not been identified. The record has no base qualities; no much larger clone is one base away.

RNA was extracted with the RNeasy kit and roughly 0.5 to 1 ug was reverse transcribed using random hexamers. The immunoSEQ multiplex PCR assay, covering 54 Vbeta and 13 Jbeta segments, was used to amplify TCR beta CDR3 regions. Bias from PCR amplification was corrected by using a synthetic template baseline for primer optimization and for computational correction. The paper's processing steps were these. Reads were annotated to V, D and J genes according to IMGT and were analyzed with immunoSEQ Analyzer, with only productive sequences retained. Clonality was computed as one minus Shannon entropy normalized by log2 of the number of productive unique sequences. Public and private clones were assessed among the 100 most prevalent clones of each patient and control. Clones were defined as Susac-specific when absent from the healthy and MS cohorts, from fewer than 1,200 published viral clones and from other ImmuneACCESS disease sequences. TCRdb reprocessing: public reads trimmed at Q25 with fastp, clones called with MiXCR, in-frame beta chains kept. Identical CDR3 proteins give one entry, which carries the most common genes and DNA. It is TCRdb's table, rather than the study itself, that gives the V and J calls and clone size. The sample includes 150,000 to 200,000 distinct CDR3 sequences, with about 93% observed a single time. 0.14% of the sample is taken by the ten largest.

The V and J genes are TRBV5-4 and TRBJ2-7; TRBD1 agrees with 7 junctional bases. The source material was CD4+ T cells from PBMCs. The TCR was taken from a human donor in good health. The DNA sequence follows: TGTGCCAGCAGCCTGGACAGGAACTACGAGCAGTACTTC. Translation gives CASSLDRNYEQYF.